A selection of T cell receptor beta chains follows, all from one sample in a study of T cell responses to AZD1222 COVID-19 vaccine. Only in-frame clones appear in the TCRdb table, and some are missing; sequencing was by immunoSEQ multiplex PCR. The repertoire has fewer than 200,000 clones, about 92% of them found once; the top ten carry about 10%. The source was peripheral blood, collected on day 0 of AZD1222 vaccination. The receptor set was obtained from an adult in good health. CDR3s include the opening cysteine and the closing phenylalanine or tryptophan. The D gene is left open where the match is weak. Only part of the rows carry a size: once, few, many, or a class if the clone is expanded.

V gene	D gene	clone size	J gene	CDR3 protein	CDR3 DNA
TRBV15	NA	NA	TRBJ1-5	CATSRVPRSNQPQHF	TGTGCCACCAGCAGAGTACCGCGGAGCAATCAGCCCCAGCATTTT
TRBV7-9	TRBD2	NA	TRBJ2-1	CASSRGTSGINEQFF	TGTGCCAGCTCCAGGGGGACTAGCGGGATTAATGAGCAGTTCTTC
TRBV29-1	NA	NA	TRBJ1-2	CSTGDRDTF	TGCAGCACAGGAGATAGGGACACCTTC
TRBV9	NA	NA	TRBJ1-1	CASSPDAGSMDTEAFF	TGTGCCAGCAGCCCAGACGCAGGATCTATGGACACTGAAGCTTTCTTT
TRBV5-1	TRBD1	few	TRBJ2-3	CASSWGQGTDTQYF	TGCGCCAGCAGCTGGGGACAGGGCACAGATACGCAGTATTTT
TRBV7-2	TRBD1	NA	TRBJ1-5	CASSSWTGSNQPQHF	TGTGCCAGCAGCTCTTGGACAGGGAGCAATCAGCCCCAGCATTTT
TRBV30	TRBD1	NA	TRBJ1-4	CAWSKTGANEKLFF	TGTGCCTGGAGCAAGACAGGGGCTAATGAAAAACTGTTTTTT
TRBV7-2	TRBD2	once	TRBJ2-3	CASSLTSGRTDTQYF	TGTGCCAGCAGCTTGACTAGCGGGAGAACAGATACGCAGTATTTT
TRBV28	NA	NA	TRBJ2-1	CASSTQGRLGDNEQFF	TGTGCCAGCAGTACCCAAGGACGGCTTGGCGACAATGAGCAGTTCTTC
TRBV12-3/TRBV12-4	NA	NA	TRBJ2-1	CASSSGTINEQFF	TGTGCCAGCAGTTCCGGGACAATAAATGAGCAGTTCTTC
TRBV5-1	TRBD1	NA	TRBJ1-2	CASSAYRGLYVNYGYTF	TGCGCCAGCAGCGCGTACAGGGGGCTTTATGTTAACTATGGCTACACCTTC
TRBV28	NA	NA	TRBJ1-3	CASSLMQGMTDTIYF	TGTGCCAGCAGTTTAATGCAGGGAATGACGGACACCATATATTTT
TRBV6-2/TRBV6-3	NA	NA	TRBJ1-1	CASSLSLTGNTEAFF	TGTGCCAGCAGTCTTTCCCTGACGGGGAACACTGAAGCTTTCTTT
TRBV29-1	NA	NA	TRBJ2-7	CSVVDREGNEQYF	TGCAGCGTTGTCGACAGGGAGGGTAACGAGCAGTACTTC
TRBV28	TRBD1	NA	TRBJ1-6	CASSWGTGDNSPLHF	TGTGCCAGCAGTTGGGGGACAGGGGATAATTCACCCCTCCACTTT
TRBV12-5	TRBD1	NA	TRBJ2-4	CASGTGTGGPQECPRDF	TGTGCTAGTGGCACCGGGACAGGGGGTCCTCAAGAGTGCCCTAGAGACTTC
TRBV5-1	NA	NA	TRBJ2-3	CASSLGGPTDTQYF	TGCGCCAGCAGCTTGGGAGGGCCCACAGATACGCAGTATTTT
TRBV7-9	TRBD1	once	TRBJ1-5	CASSPGQLNQPQHF	TGTGCCAGCAGCCCGGGACAGCTCAATCAGCCCCAGCATTTT
TRBV3-1/TRBV3-2	NA	NA	TRBJ2-1	CASSQVQRDVSYNEQFF	TGTGCCAGCAGCCAAGTCCAGAGGGATGTATCCTACAATGAGCAGTTCTTC
TRBV5-8	NA	many	TRBJ1-4	CASSLNTGATEGKLFF	TGTGCCAGCAGCTTGAACACCGGGGCAACAGAGGGAAAACTGTTTTTT
TRBV20-1	NA	once	TRBJ1-4	CSAVFPGKLFF	TGCAGTGCCGTGTTCCCCGGAAAACTGTTTTTT
TRBV7-2	TRBD1	NA	TRBJ2-5	CASSPTGGETQYF	TGTGCCAGCAGCCCCACAGGGGGAGAGACCCAGTACTTC
TRBV19	NA	NA	TRBJ1-3	CASSISSSGNTIYF	TGTGCCAGTAGTATCAGTAGCTCTGGAAACACCATATATTTT
TRBV4-1	NA	NA	TRBJ2-7	CASSQAGPAYEQYF	TGCGCCAGCAGCCAAGCGGGACCTGCCTACGAGCAGTACTTC
TRBV2	NA	NA	TRBJ1-1	CASSEGRIEAFF	TGTGCCAGCAGTGAGGGCAGGATTGAAGCTTTCTTT
TRBV5-1	TRBD1	NA	TRBJ1-5	CASSWTGDQPQHF	TGCGCCAGCAGCTGGACAGGGGACCAGCCCCAGCATTTT
TRBV7-8	TRBD1	NA	TRBJ1-1	CASSLGQGLFEAFF	TGTGCCAGCAGCCTTGGACAGGGACTCTTTGAAGCTTTCTTT
TRBV5-4	NA	NA	TRBJ2-1	CASSLTNNEQFF	TGTGCCAGCAGCCTGACAAACAATGAGCAGTTCTTC
TRBV7-7	NA	NA	TRBJ1-2	CAAGEENYGYTF	TGTGCTGCGGGAGAGGAGAACTATGGCTACACCTTC
TRBV6-4	NA	NA	TRBJ2-1	CASSEKPTSLQFF	TGTGCCAGCAGTGAAAAACCGACATCCCTGCAGTTCTTC
TRBV28	NA	NA	TRBJ2-7	CASSVSRFASSASYEQYF	TGTGCCAGCAGTGTCTCCCGTTTCGCTTCGTCGGCGTCCTACGAGCAGTACTTC
TRBV7-2	NA	NA	TRBJ1-1	CASSLARQGNTEAFF	TGTGCCAGCAGCTTAGCGCGGCAGGGGAACACTGAAGCTTTCTTT
TRBV7-9	NA	NA	TRBJ2-2	CASSPRGTLTNTGELFF	TGTGCCAGCAGCCCGCGCGGGACACTGACGAACACCGGGGAGCTGTTTTTT
TRBV28	NA	NA	TRBJ1-4	CASSTSGGPNEKLFF	TGTGCCAGCAGCACCTCCGGGGGGCCTAATGAAAAACTGTTTTTT
TRBV5-1	NA	NA	TRBJ2-3	CASSQSSDTQYF	TGCGCCAGCAGCCAAAGTTCAGATACGCAGTATTTT
TRBV5-1	NA	NA	TRBJ2-5	CASRPDSTGTQYF	TGCGCCAGCAGGCCGGACTCAACGGGGACCCAGTACTTC
TRBV4-1	NA	NA	TRBJ1-6	CASSHFSGTFRGAHNSPLHF	TGCGCCAGCAGCCACTTTTCCGGGACCTTCCGAGGGGCCCATAATTCACCCCTCCACTTT
TRBV6-2/TRBV6-3	TRBD1	NA	TRBJ1-1	CASSYTVTGGREAFF	TGTGCCAGCAGTTACACCGTAACAGGGGGCAGAGAAGCTTTCTTT
TRBV28	TRBD1	NA	TRBJ1-6	CASSFSDRVNSPLHF	TGTGCCAGCAGTTTTAGCGACAGGGTCAATTCACCCCTCCACTTT
TRBV7-3	NA	NA	TRBJ1-1	CASSPFPGSAAFF	TGTGCCAGCAGCCCCTTCCCAGGGTCGGCTGCTTTCTTT
TRBV27	TRBD1	NA	TRBJ2-1	CASSPRTGINNEQFF	TGTGCCAGCAGTCCGAGGACAGGGATCAACAATGAGCAGTTCTTC
TRBV18	NA	NA	TRBJ2-5	CASSPRNGRQGETQYF	TGTGCCAGCTCACCAAGAAACGGTCGTCAAGGAGAGACCCAGTACTTC
TRBV6-5	TRBD1	NA	TRBJ2-3	CATTRDRGLGTQYF	TGTGCCACCACCCGGGACAGGGGACTAGGCACGCAGTATTTT
TRBV19	TRBD1	NA	TRBJ1-1	CASSPRTGTEAFF	TGTGCCAGTAGTCCCCGGACAGGAACAGAAGCTTTCTTT
TRBV7-2	TRBD2	once	TRBJ2-4	CASSPGTSLDIQYF	TGTGCCAGCAGCCCGGGGACTAGTCTGGACATTCAGTACTTC
TRBV6-5	NA	NA	TRBJ2-2	CASRISPGELFF	TGTGCCAGCAGGATCTCGCCCGGGGAGCTGTTTTTT
TRBV13	NA	NA	TRBJ1-3	CASSFGTFGNTIYF	TGTGCCAGCAGCTTCGGGACGTTCGGAAACACCATATATTTT
TRBV6-6	NA	NA	TRBJ1-5	CASSYGQGYSNQPQHF	TGTGCCAGCAGTTACGGTCAGGGGTATAGCAATCAGCCCCAGCATTTT
TRBV29-1	NA	NA	TRBJ2-1	CSVPLLGNEQFF	TGCAGCGTTCCCCTTTTGGGCAATGAGCAGTTCTTC
TRBV10-2	TRBD2	NA	TRBJ2-7	CASSEGQAGLGYEQYF	TGCGCCAGCAGTGAGGGGCAAGCGGGATTGGGGTATGAGCAGTACTTC
TRBV30	TRBD1	NA	TRBJ1-4	CAWGQGTEKLFF	TGTGCCTGGGGACAGGGGACTGAAAAACTGTTTTTT
TRBV2	NA	NA	TRBJ1-1	CASSEDNTEAFF	TGTGCCAGCAGTGAGGATAACACTGAAGCTTTCTTT
TRBV6-4	NA	NA	TRBJ1-5	CASSEEGSGPQHF	TGTGCCAGCAGTGAGGAGGGTTCGGGGCCCCAGCATTTT
TRBV19	NA	NA	TRBJ1-4	CASSIQGEKLFF	TGTGCCAGTAGTATCCAGGGTGAAAAACTGTTTTTT
TRBV7-9	NA	NA	TRBJ1-3	CASSLVQGDGNTIYF	TGTGCCAGCAGCTTAGTACAGGGTGATGGAAACACCATATATTTT
TRBV28	NA	NA	TRBJ1-2	CASSASDGIYGYTF	TGTGCCAGCAGCGCATCGGACGGAATCTATGGCTACACCTTC
TRBV7-2	NA	NA	TRBJ1-6	CASSPRGRGSNSPLHF	TGTGCCAGCAGCCCTAGGGGTAGGGGGAGCAATTCACCCCTCCACTTT
TRBV7-9	NA	NA	TRBJ2-1	CASSPGQAGSFF	TGTGCCAGCAGCCCCGGACAGGCGGGGTCGTTCTTC
TRBV19	NA	NA	TRBJ1-6	CASRPIRASYNSPLHF	TGTGCCAGCCGACCGATCCGGGCTTCCTATAATTCACCCCTCCACTTT